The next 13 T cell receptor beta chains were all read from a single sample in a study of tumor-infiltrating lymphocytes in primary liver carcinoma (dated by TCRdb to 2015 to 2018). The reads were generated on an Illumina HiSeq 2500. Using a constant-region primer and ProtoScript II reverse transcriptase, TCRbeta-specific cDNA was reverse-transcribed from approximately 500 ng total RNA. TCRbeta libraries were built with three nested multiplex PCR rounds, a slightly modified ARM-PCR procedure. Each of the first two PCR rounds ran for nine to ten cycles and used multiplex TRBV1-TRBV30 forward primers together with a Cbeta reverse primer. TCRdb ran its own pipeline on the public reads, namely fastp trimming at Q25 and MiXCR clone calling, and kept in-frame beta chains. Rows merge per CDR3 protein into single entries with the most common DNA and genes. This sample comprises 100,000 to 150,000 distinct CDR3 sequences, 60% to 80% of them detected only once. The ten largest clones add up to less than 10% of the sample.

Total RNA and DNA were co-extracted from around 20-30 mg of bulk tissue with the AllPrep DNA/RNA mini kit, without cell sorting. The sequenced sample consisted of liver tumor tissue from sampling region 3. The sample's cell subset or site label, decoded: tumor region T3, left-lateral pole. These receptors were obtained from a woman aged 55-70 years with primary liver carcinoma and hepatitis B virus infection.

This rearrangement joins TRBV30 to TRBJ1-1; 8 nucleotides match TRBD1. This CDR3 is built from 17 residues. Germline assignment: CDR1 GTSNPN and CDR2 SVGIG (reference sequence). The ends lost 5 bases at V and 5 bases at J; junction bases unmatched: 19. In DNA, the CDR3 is TGTGCCTGGGAATCACCACTATGGACAGGGCGACTTACTGAAGCTTTCTTT. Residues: CAWESPLWTGRLTEAFF. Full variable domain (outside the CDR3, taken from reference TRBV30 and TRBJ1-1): SQTIHQWPATLVQPVGSPLSLECTVEGTSNPNLYWYRQAAGRGLQLLFYSVGIGQISSEVPQNLSASRPQDRQFILSSKKLLLSDSGFYLCAWESPLWTGRLTEAFFGQGTRLTVV.

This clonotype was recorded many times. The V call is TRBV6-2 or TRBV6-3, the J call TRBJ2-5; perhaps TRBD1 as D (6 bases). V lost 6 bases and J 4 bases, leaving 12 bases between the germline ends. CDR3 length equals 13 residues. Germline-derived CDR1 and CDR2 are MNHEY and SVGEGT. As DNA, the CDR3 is TGTGCCAGCAGAACAGGGTTGGGAGAGACCCAGTACTTC. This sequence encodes CASRTGLGETQYF.

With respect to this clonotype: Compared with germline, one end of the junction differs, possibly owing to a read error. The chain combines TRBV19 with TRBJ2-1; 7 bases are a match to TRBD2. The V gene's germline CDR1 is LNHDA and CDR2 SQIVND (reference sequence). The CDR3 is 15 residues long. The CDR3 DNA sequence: TGTGCCAGTAGCCAAAGCGGGAACTCCTACAATGAGCAGTTATTC. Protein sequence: CASSQSGNSYNEQLF. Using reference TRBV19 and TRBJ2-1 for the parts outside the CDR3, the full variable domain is DGGITQSPKYLFRKEGQNVTLSCEQNLNHDAMYWYRQDPGQGLRLIYYSQIVNDFQKGDIAEGYSVSREKKESFPLTVTSAQKNPTAFYLCASSQSGNSYNEQLFGPGTRLTVL.

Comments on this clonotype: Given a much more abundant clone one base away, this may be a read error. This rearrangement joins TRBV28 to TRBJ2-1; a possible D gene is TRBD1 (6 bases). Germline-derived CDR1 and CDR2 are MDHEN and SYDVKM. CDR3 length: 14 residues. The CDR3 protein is CVSRQGSSYNEQFF. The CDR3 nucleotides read TGTGTCAGCAGGCAGGGGTCCTCCTACAATGAGCAGTTCTTC.

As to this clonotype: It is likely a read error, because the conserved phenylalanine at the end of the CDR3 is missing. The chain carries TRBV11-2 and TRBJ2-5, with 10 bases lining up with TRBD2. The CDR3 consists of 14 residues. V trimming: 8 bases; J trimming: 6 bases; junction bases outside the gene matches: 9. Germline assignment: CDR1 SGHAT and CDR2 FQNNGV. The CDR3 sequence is CASCPSGGGQTQYL. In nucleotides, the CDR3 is TGTGCCAGCTGCCCTAGCGGGGGCGGTCAGACCCAGTACCTC.

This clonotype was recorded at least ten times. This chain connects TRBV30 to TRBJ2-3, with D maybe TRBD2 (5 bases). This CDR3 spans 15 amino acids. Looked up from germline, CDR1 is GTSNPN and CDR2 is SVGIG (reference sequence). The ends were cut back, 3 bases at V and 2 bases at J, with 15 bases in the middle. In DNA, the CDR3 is TGTGCCTGGAGCTTCGAGGGATTCTCCACAGATACGCAGTATTTT. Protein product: CAWSFEGFSTDTQYF.

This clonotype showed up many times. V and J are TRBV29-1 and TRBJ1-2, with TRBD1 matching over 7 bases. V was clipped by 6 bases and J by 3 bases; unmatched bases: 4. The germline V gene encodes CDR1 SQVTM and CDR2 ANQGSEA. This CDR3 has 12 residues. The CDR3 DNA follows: TGCAGCGTCGCTCAGGGGGACTATGGCTACACCTTC. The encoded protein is CSVAQGDYGYTF.

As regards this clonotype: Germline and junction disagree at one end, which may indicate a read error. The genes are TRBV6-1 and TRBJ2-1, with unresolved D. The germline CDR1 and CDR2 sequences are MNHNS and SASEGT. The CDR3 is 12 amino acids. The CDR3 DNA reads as TGTGCTAGCACTGAACCAACAGATGAGCAGTTCTTC. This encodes CASTEPTDEQFF.

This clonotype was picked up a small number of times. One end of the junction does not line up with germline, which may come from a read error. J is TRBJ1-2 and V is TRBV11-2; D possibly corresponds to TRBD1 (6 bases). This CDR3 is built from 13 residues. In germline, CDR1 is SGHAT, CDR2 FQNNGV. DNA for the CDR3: TGTGCCAGCAGATTAGGGGCAGGGGATGGCTACACCTTC. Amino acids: CASRLGAGDGYTF.

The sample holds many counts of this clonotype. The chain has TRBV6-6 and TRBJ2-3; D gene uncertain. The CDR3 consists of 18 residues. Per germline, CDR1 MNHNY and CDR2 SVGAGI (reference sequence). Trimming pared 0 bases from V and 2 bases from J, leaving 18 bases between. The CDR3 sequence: CASSYSKSSSRNTDTQYF. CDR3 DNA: TGTGCCAGCAGTTACTCGAAATCGTCCTCGCGGAACACAGATACGCAGTATTTT.

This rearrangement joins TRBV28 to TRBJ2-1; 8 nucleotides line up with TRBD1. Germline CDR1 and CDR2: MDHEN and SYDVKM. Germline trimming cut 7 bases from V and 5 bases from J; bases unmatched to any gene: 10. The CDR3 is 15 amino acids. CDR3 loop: CASTLPRTGNNEQFF. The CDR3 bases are TGTGCCAGCACCCTCCCTAGGACAGGGAACAATGAGCAGTTCTTC.

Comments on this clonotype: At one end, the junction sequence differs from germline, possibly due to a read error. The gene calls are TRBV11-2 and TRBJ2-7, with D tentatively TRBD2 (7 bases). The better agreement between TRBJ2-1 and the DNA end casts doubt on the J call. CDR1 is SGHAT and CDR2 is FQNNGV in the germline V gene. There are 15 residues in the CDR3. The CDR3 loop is CASSVEGGGTREQFF. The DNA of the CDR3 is TGTGCCAGCAGCGTAGAAGGGGGAGGGACTCGCGAGCAGTTCTTC.

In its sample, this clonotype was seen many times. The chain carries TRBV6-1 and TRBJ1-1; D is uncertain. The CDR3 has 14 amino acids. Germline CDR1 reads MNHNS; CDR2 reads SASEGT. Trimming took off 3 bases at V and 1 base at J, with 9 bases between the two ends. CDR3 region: CASSERSGNTEAFF. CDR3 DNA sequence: TGTGCCAGCAGTGAGCGGTCGGGGAACACTGAAGCTTTCTTT.